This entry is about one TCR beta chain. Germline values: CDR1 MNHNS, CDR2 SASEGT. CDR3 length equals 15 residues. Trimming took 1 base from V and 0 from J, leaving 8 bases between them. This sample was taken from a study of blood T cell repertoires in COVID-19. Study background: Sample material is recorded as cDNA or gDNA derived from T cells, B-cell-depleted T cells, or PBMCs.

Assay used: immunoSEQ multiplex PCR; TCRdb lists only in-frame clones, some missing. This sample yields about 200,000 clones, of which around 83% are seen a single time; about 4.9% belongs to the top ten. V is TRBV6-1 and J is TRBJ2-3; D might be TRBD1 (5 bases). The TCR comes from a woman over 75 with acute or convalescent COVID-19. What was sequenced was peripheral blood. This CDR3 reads CASSEDRFSTDTQYF. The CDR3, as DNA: TGTGCCAGCAGTGAAGACAGGTTTAGCACAGATACGCAGTATTTT.